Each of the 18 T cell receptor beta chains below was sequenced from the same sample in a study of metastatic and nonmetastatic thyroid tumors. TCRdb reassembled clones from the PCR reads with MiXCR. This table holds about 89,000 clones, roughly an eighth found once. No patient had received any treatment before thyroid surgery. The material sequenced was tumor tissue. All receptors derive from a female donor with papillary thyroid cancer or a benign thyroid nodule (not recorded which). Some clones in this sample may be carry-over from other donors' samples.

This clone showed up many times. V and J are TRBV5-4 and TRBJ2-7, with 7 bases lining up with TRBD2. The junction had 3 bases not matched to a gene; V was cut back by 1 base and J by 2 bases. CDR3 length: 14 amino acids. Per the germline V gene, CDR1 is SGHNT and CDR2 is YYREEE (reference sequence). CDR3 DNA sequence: TGTGCCAGCAGCTTGCAGGGAGGGGCCTACGAGCAGTACTTC. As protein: CASSLQGGAYEQYF.

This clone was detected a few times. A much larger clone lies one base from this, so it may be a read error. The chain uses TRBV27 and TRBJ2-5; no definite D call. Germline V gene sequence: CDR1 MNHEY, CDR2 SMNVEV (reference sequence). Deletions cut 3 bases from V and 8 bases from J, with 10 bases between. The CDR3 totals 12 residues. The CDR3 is CASSFFGDTQYF. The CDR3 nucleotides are TGTGCCAGCAGTTTTTTTGGCGATACCCAGTACTTC.

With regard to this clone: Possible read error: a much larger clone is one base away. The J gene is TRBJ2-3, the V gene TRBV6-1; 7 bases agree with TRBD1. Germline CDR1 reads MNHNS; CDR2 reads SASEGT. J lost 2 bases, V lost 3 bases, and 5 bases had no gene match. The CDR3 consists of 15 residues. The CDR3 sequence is CASSDRGQFTDTQYF. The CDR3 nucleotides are TGTGCCAGCAGTGACCGGGGACAGTTCACAGATACGCAGTATTTT.

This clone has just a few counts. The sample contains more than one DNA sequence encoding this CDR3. In nucleotides, the CDR3 is TGTGCCAGCAGTTTGGGGACTGCCGGTCCCTACTACGAGCAGTACTTC. Translated, it gives CASSLGTAGPYYEQYF. The chain employs TRBV27 and TRBJ2-7, with a possible D match to TRBD2 (6 bases). The V end lost 3 bases, the J end lost 3 bases, and 18 bases lay between the germline ends. Per the germline V gene, CDR1 is MNHEY and CDR2 is SMNVEV (reference sequence). The CDR3 is 16 residues long.

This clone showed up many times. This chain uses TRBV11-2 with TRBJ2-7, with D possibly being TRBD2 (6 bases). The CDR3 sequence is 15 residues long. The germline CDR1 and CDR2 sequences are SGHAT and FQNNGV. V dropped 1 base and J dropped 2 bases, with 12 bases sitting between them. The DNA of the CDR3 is TGTGCCAGCAGCTTAGGGAGGGCCGGGGCCTACGAGCAGTACTTC. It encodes CASSLGRAGAYEQYF.

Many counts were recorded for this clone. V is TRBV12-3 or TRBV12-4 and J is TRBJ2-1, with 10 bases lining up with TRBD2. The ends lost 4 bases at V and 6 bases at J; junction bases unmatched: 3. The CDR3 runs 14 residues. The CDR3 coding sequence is TGTGCCAGCAGTTGGACTAGCGGTGTCAATGAGCAGTTCTTC. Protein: CASSWTSGVNEQFF.

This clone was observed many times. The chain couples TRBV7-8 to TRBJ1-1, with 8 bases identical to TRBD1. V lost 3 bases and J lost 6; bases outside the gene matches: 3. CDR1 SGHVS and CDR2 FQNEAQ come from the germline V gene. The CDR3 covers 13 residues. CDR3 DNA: TGTGCCAGCAGCTTGGGGACAGGTCCTGAAGCTTTCTTT. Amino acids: CASSLGTGPEAFF.

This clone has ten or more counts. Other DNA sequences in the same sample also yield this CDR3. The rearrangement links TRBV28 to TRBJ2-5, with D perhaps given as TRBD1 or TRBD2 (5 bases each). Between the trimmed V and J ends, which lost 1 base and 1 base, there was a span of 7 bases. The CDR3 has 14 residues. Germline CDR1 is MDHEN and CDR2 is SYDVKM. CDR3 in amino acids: CASSLSGTQETQYF. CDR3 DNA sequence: TGTGCCAGCAGTTTATCCGGGACCCAAGAGACCCAGTACTTC. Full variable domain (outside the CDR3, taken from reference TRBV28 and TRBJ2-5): DVKVTQSSRYLVKRTGEKVFLECVQDMDHENMFWYRQDPGLGLRLIYFSYDVKMKEKGDIPEGYSVSREKKERFSLILESASTNQTSMYLCASSLSGTQETQYFGPGTRLLVL.

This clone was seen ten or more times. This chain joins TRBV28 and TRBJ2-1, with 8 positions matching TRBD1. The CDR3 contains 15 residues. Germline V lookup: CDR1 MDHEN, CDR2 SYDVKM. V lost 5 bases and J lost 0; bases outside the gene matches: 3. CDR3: CASSPTGGSYNEQFF. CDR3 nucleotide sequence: TGTGCCAGCAGTCCTACAGGGGGCTCCTACAATGAGCAGTTCTTC.

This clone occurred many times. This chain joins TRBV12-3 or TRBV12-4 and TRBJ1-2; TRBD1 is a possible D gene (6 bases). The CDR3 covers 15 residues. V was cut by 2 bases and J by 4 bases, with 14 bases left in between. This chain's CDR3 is CASSLNRGASYGYTF. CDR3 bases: TGTGCCAGCAGTTTAAATCGGGGGGCGAGCTATGGCTACACCTTC.

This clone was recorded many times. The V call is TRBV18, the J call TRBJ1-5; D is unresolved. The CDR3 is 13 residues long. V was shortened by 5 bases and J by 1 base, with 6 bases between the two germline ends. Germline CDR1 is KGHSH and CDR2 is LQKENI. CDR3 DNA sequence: TGTGCCAGCTCAGCGGGGAGCAATCAGCCCCAGCATTTT. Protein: CASSAGSNQPQHF.

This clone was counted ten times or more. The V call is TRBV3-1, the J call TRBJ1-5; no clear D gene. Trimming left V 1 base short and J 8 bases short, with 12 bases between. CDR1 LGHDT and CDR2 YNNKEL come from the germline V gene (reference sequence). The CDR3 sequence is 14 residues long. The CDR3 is CASSQGVGMEPQHF. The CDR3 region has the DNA TGTGCCAGCAGCCAAGGGGTAGGGATGGAGCCCCAGCATTTT.

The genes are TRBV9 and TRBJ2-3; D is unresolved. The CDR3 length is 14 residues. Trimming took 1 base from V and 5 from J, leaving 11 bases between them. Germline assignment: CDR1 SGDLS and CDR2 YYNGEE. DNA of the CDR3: TGTGCCAGCAGCGTATGGCCAGACATAGATACGCAGTATTTT. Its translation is CASSVWPDIDTQYF.

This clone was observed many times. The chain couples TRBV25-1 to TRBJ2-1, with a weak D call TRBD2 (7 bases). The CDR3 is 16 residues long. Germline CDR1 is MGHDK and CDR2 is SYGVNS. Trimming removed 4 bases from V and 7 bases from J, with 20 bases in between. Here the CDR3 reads CASSVSWGGALNEQFF. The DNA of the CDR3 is TGTGCCAGCAGTGTATCTTGGGGGGGCGCGTTGAATGAGCAGTTCTTC.

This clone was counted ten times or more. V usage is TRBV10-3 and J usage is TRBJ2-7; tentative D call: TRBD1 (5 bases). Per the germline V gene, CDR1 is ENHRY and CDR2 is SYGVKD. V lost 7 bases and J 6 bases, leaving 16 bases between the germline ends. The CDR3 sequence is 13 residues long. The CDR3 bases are TGTGCCATCACAGCGAGCTTCACAGGCGAGCAGTACTTC. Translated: CAITASFTGEQYF.

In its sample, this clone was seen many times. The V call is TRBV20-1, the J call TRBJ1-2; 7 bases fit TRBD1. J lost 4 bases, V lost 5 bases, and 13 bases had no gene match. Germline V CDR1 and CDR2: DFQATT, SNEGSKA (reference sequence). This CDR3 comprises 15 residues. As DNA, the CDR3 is TGCAGTGCTCCAGACACAGGGGCGCCAGGCTATGGCTACACCTTC. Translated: CSAPDTGAPGYGYTF.

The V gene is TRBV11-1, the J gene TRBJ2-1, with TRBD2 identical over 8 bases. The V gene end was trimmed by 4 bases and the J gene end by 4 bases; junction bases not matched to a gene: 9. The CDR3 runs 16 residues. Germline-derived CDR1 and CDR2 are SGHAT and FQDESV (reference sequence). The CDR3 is CASSSRTSSNYNEQFF. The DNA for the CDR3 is TGTGCCAGCAGCTCGCGGACTAGCAGTAATTACAATGAGCAGTTCTTC.

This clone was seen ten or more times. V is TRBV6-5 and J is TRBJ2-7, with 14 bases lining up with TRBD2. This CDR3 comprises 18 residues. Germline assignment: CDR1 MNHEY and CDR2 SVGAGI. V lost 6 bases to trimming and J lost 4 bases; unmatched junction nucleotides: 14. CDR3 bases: TGTGCCAGCAGGACCGGGACTAGCGGGGGCCAACGGGCTTACGAGCAGTACTTC. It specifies CASRTGTSGGQRAYEQYF.